The 26 T cell receptor beta chains in this list originate from one sample, sequenced in a study of blood T cell repertoires in COVID-19. Measured with immunoSEQ multiplex PCR; TCRdb has only the in-frame clones, and not every one. The sample lists 190,000 or so clones, roughly four fifths occurring once. Specimen: PBMCs or T cells enriched from blood (not recorded which). These receptors came from a man in his forties who had recovered from COVID-19.

The chain recombines TRBV3-1 (or the pseudogene TRBV3-2) with TRBJ2-7; 13 bases align to TRBD2. There are 15 residues in the CDR3. Germline loops: CDR1 LGHDT, CDR2 YNNKEL (reference sequence). The J segment lost 2 bases and the V segment lost 4 bases, leaving 2 bases of the junction unmatched. The CDR3 region has the DNA TGTGCCAGCAGCCCAGGACTAGCGGGGGCCTACGAGCAGTACTTC. Translation: CASSPGLAGAYEQYF.

The chain links TRBV5-5 to TRBJ2-7, with D tentatively TRBD2 (5 bases). The CDR3 is made up of 17 amino acids. The germline V and J ends were trimmed by 4 bases and 2 bases, with 22 bases remaining between them. Looked up from germline, CDR1 is SGHKS and CDR2 is YYEKEE (reference sequence). The CDR3 bases are TGTGCCAGCAGCCACTATGACCCCGGGGTGTTTCCCTACGAGCAGTACTTC. Translated, it gives CASSHYDPGVFPYEQYF.

This clone was observed a handful of times. The chain is built from TRBV19 and TRBJ2-1; D possibly corresponds to TRBD2 (6 bases). Trimming took 5 bases from V and 0 from J, leaving 11 bases between them. Germline V lookup: CDR1 LNHDA, CDR2 SQIVND (reference sequence). CDR3 length: 15 residues. The CDR3 DNA sequence: TGTGCCAGTAGTCTCGCGGGGAGCTCCTACAATGAGCAGTTCTTC. Translation gives CASSLAGSSYNEQFF.

The J gene is TRBJ2-7, the V gene TRBV7-9; D gene unclear. The CDR3 is 13 residues long. Germline lookup yields CDR1 SEHNR and CDR2 FQNEAQ (reference sequence). V shed 5 bases and J shed 0 bases, with 8 bases lying between them. The CDR3 region is CASSRVTSYEQYF. The CDR3 nucleotides are TGTGCCAGCAGCCGCGTAACCTCCTACGAGCAGTACTTC.

This clone was picked up many times. The rearrangement uses TRBV4-1 and TRBJ2-3, with 16 nucleotides matching TRBD2. V shed 2 bases and J 1 base; nucleotides not matched to a gene: 3. The germline CDR1 and CDR2 sequences are MGHRA and YSYEKL. The CDR3 sequence is 18 residues long. CDR3 DNA sequence: TGCGCCAGCAGCCAACCGGGACTAGCGGGGGGGGGCACAGATACGCAGTATTTT. Its protein product is CASSQPGLAGGGTDTQYF.

J is TRBJ1-3 and V is TRBV30, with no clear D. Trimming removed 1 base at V and 0 bases at J, with 7 bases between. Germline V lookup: CDR1 GTSNPN, CDR2 SVGIG (reference sequence). The CDR3 is made up of 14 amino acids. CDR3 in DNA: TGTGCCTGGAGTGGTATCAGCTCTGGAAACACCATATATTTT. Residues: CAWSGISSGNTIYF.

This chain's CDR3 is CASSPRLARGISDTQYF. For the CDR3, the DNA is TGTGCCAGCAGCCCTAGACTAGCGAGGGGGATTTCAGATACGCAGTATTTT. The V call is TRBV7-2, the J call TRBJ2-3; 8 bases map to TRBD2. The V gene's germline CDR1 is SGHTA and CDR2 FQGNSA. This CDR3 is 17 amino acids long. The J segment lost 4 bases and the V segment lost 5 bases, leaving 14 bases of the junction unmatched. Using reference TRBV7-2 and TRBJ2-3 for the parts outside the CDR3, the full variable domain is GAGVSQSPSNKVTEKGKDVELRCDPISGHTALYWYRQSLGQGLEFLIYFQGNSAPDKSGLPSDRFSAERTGGSVSTLTIQRTQQEDSAVYLCASSPRLARGISDTQYFGPGTRLTVL.

This chain links TRBV11-2 with TRBJ1-5, with TRBD1 matching over 7 bases. The CDR3 has 14 amino acids. Trimming cost V 5 bases and J 5 bases; bases outside gene matches: 6. CDR1 and CDR2 from the germline V gene are SGHAT and FQNNGV. The CDR3 reads CASSPGTDHQPQHF. The CDR3 nucleotides are TGTGCCAGCAGCCCCGGGACAGACCATCAGCCCCAGCATTTT.

The rearrangement joins TRBV7-3 to TRBJ2-1, with unresolved D. This CDR3 is 15 amino acids long. Germline V lookup: CDR1 SGHTA, CDR2 FQGTGA. V lost 3 bases to trimming and J lost 0 bases, with 9 bases between them. The CDR3 DNA reads as TGTGCCAGCAGCTTTGCTTCGAGCTCCTACAATGAGCAGTTCTTC. Amino acids: CASSFASSSYNEQFF.

The V gene is TRBV19, the J gene TRBJ1-2; possibly TRBD1 for D (5 bases). In germline, CDR1 is LNHDA, CDR2 SQIVND (reference sequence). The CDR3 covers 16 residues. V shed 6 bases and J shed 4 bases, with 21 bases lying between them. The chain's CDR3 is CASSPRATEGFYGYTF. For the CDR3, the DNA is TGTGCCAGTAGCCCCCGGGCGACAGAAGGGTTCTATGGCTACACCTTC.

The chain recombines TRBV12-3 or TRBV12-4 with TRBJ1-1; perhaps TRBD1 as D (6 bases). The CDR3 runs 12 residues. V gave up 6 bases and J gave up 8 bases, with 13 bases separating them. The CDR3: CASSREGGEAFF. In nucleotides, the CDR3 is TGTGCCAGCAGCCGCGAAGGGGGAGAAGCTTTCTTT.

This rearrangement joins TRBV5-4 to TRBJ2-7; 9 positions agree with TRBD2. Germline V gene data show CDR1 as SGHNT and CDR2 as YYREEE (reference sequence). There are 14 residues in the CDR3. V dropped 6 bases and J dropped 4; count of bases not matched to a gene: 8. The CDR3: CASKEAGGIYEQYF. CDR3 DNA: TGTGCCAGCAAAGAAGCGGGAGGAATATACGAGCAGTACTTC.

This clone came up once. The chain couples TRBV30 to TRBJ2-1; 8 bases map to TRBD2. V was clipped by 4 bases and J by 9 bases; unmatched bases: 14. Looked up from germline, CDR1 is GTSNPN and CDR2 is SVGIG (reference sequence). The CDR3 has 15 residues. The CDR3 region is CAWIPPGLGFSEQFF. In nucleotides, the CDR3 is TGTGCCTGGATTCCACCGGGACTAGGATTTAGTGAGCAGTTCTTC.

This clone was seen once. This sequence joins TRBV6-5 and TRBJ2-7; 7 nucleotides line up with TRBD1. The CDR3 consists of 13 residues. The ends lost 6 bases at V and 3 bases at J; junction bases unmatched: 5. Germline V gene sequence: CDR1 MNHEY, CDR2 SVGAGI. The CDR3 sequence: CASRMGQYYEQYF. CDR3 in DNA: TGTGCCAGCAGGATGGGACAGTACTACGAGCAGTACTTC.

In this sample, this clone turned up a few times. V and J are TRBV19 and TRBJ1-1; 10 nucleotides align to TRBD1. The CDR3 consists of 14 residues. Trimming cost V 1 base and J 5 bases; bases outside gene matches: 1. Germline V gene sequence: CDR1 LNHDA, CDR2 SQIVND (reference sequence). The CDR3 bases are TGTGCCAGTAGTATAGGGACAGGGGGGACTGAAGCTTTCTTT. This sequence encodes CASSIGTGGTEAFF.

This clone was counted only a few times. J is TRBJ2-5 and V is TRBV7-9, with D perhaps matching TRBD1 (5 bases). Trimming cost V 3 bases and J 3 bases, with 11 bases left between them. The CDR3 covers 14 residues. Germline CDR1 reads SEHNR; CDR2 reads FQNEAQ (reference sequence). For the CDR3, the DNA is TGTGCCAGCAGCTTTCGACAGAAAGAAGAGACCCAGTACTTC. Its protein product is CASSFRQKEETQYF. Full variable domain (rest looked up from reference TRBV7-9 and TRBJ2-5): DTGVSQNPRHKITKRGQNVTFRCDPISEHNRLYWYRQTLGQGPEFLTYFQNEAQLEKSRLLSDRFSAERPKGSFSTLEIQRTEQGDSAMYLCASSFRQKEETQYFGPGTRLLVL.

V is TRBV6-5 and J is TRBJ1-6; D uncertain. Germline V gene data show CDR1 as MNHEY and CDR2 as SVGAGI. V was shortened by 0 bases and J by 14 bases, with 11 bases between the two germline ends. This CDR3 is built from 13 residues. The CDR3 here is CASSYSTPASLHF. CDR3 DNA: TGTGCCAGCAGTTACTCGACACCGGCGTCCCTCCACTTT.

With respect to this clone: This specimen includes other DNA sequences encoding the same CDR3. This rearrangement joins TRBV6-5 to TRBJ2-3, with D possibly matching TRBD2 (5 bases). The CDR3 is 11 amino acids. Germline CDR1 is MNHEY and CDR2 is SVGAGI. V was shortened by 5 bases and J by 6 bases, with 6 bases between the two germline ends. CDR3 residues: CASSRGDTQYF. Here the CDR3 DNA reads TGTGCCAGCAGTCGAGGGGATACGCAGTATTTT.

In DNA form, the CDR3 reads TGTGCCAGCAGTTTTAGAGGACAGGGGAACACCGGGGAGCTGTTTTTT. This encodes CASSFRGQGNTGELFF. The chain uses TRBV27 and TRBJ2-2; 8 bases map to TRBD1. Germline V gene lookup returns CDR1 MNHEY and CDR2 SMNVEV (reference sequence). The CDR3 spans 16 residues. The J segment lost 1 base and the V segment lost 3 bases, leaving 4 bases of the junction unmatched.

This sequence joins TRBV6-6 and TRBJ1-2, with 7 nucleotides matching TRBD1. From germline, CDR1 is MNHNY and CDR2 SVGAGI (reference sequence). The J segment lost 4 bases and the V segment lost 4 bases, leaving 6 bases of the junction unmatched. CDR3 length: 14 amino acids. The CDR3: CASSSTGVGYGYTF. CDR3 coding DNA: TGTGCCAGCAGTTCCACAGGGGTGGGCTATGGCTACACCTTC.

This clone showed up just a few times. V gene TRBV29-1 combines with J gene TRBJ2-2, with TRBD1 matching over 9 bases. The CDR3 has 14 amino acids. J lost 1 base, V lost 6 bases, and 3 bases had no gene match. Germline CDR1 is SQVTM and CDR2 is ANQGSEA. The CDR3 DNA reads TGCAGCGTCCGGACAGGGGAGAACACCGGGGAGCTGTTTTTT. Its translation: CSVRTGENTGELFF.

The chain couples TRBV24-1 to TRBJ2-2; tentative D call: TRBD1 (5 bases). The CDR3 length is 15 residues. Germline V gene sequence: CDR1 KGHDR, CDR2 SFDVKD. The germline V and J ends were trimmed by 3 bases and 7 bases, with 14 bases remaining between them. CDR3 in amino acids: CATSDPQDIRGELFF. The DNA for the CDR3 is TGTGCCACCAGTGATCCACAGGACATCCGCGGGGAGCTGTTTTTT.

The chain carries TRBV7-6 and TRBJ2-2, with a tentative D call TRBD1 (5 bases). Looked up from germline, CDR1 is SGHVS and CDR2 is FNYEAQ. V lost 1 base to trimming and J lost 0 bases, with 6 bases between them. CDR3 length: 15 residues. The CDR3 region is CASSLGQPNTGELFF. In DNA, the CDR3 is TGTGCCAGCAGCTTAGGACAGCCGAACACCGGGGAGCTGTTTTTT.

This clone occurred a few times. The chain uses TRBV30 and TRBJ2-3; perhaps TRBD2 as D (6 bases). CDR1 GTSNPN and CDR2 SVGIG come from the germline V gene (reference sequence). The V and J ends lost 0 bases and 2 bases respectively, with 15 bases between them. The CDR3 covers 16 residues. CDR3 nucleotide sequence: TGTGCCTGGAGTGTAATGGGTAGCGGTACCACAGATACGCAGTATTTT. Translation gives CAWSVMGSGTTDTQYF. Using reference TRBV30 and TRBJ2-3 for the parts outside the CDR3, the full variable domain is SQTIHQWPATLVQPVGSPLSLECTVEGTSNPNLYWYRQAAGRGLQLLFYSVGIGQISSEVPQNLSASRPQDRQFILSSKKLLLSDSGFYLCAWSVMGSGTTDTQYFGPGTRLTVL.

This clone was counted once. The chain has TRBV6-6 and TRBJ2-2; the D gene is possibly TRBD1 (5 bases). The V and J ends lost 6 bases and 3 bases respectively, with 8 bases between them. Germline V gene lookup returns CDR1 MNHNY and CDR2 SVGAGI (reference sequence). The CDR3 covers 13 residues. The CDR3 here is CASRRTYTGELFF. CDR3 bases: TGTGCCAGCAGAAGGACATACACCGGGGAGCTGTTTTTT.

The chain couples TRBV2 to TRBJ2-5; possibly TRBD2 for D (6 bases). V was shortened by 11 bases and J by 2 bases, with 15 bases between the two germline ends. This CDR3 has 13 amino acids. Per germline, CDR1 SNHLY and CDR2 FYNNEI. The chain's CDR3 is CAGTRDLQETQYF. Here the CDR3 DNA reads TGTGCCGGGACCCGGGACTTGCAAGAGACCCAGTACTTC.